The entry that follows covers one T cell receptor (beta chain) sequence. This record belongs to a study of blood T cell repertoires in COVID-19. About the study: The cDNA or gDNA used as material had been derived from T cells, B-cell-depleted T cells, or PBMCs.

Sequencing used immunoSEQ multiplex PCR; TCRdb keeps in-frame clones, though not all of them. The data contain tens of thousands of clones, approximately 72% of them singletons. Patients at the Seattle site were enrolled during active infection and followed longitudinally. Germline V CDR1 and CDR2: MGHRA, YSYEKL. V was cut by 0 bases and J by 1 base, with 10 bases left in between. CDR3 length: 15 amino acids. Sample: peripheral blood. The genes are TRBV4-1 and TRBJ2-7, with D possibly matching TRBD1 (7 bases). The TCR was taken from an older woman with COVID-19, enrolled during active disease. The CDR3 coding sequence is TGCGCCAGCAGCCAAGACCCAGGGGGGTCCTACGAGCAGTACTTC. Its protein product is CASSQDPGGSYEQYF.